This T cell receptor beta chain is drawn from a study of cytotoxic CD8 clonotypes in ibrutinib-treated CLL. Per germline, CDR1 SGHRS and CDR2 YFSETQ. The V gene end was trimmed by 0 bases and the J gene end by 2 bases; junction bases not matched to a gene: 8. The CDR3 covers 16 residues. Repertoires were generated with immunoSEQ multiplex PCR, while TCRdb's copy carries only in-frame clones and drops some. This table holds 130,000 or so clones, roughly 83% found once. The chain employs TRBV5-1 and TRBJ2-7, with 7 bases identical to TRBD1. This TCR came from a human donor with chronic lymphocytic leukemia. The sequencing used PBMCs, collected after 12 months of ibrutinib treatment. DNA of the CDR3: TGCGCCAGCAGCTTGGCCCCGGGACAGATCACCTACGAGCAGTACTTC. It specifies CASSLAPGQITYEQYF.